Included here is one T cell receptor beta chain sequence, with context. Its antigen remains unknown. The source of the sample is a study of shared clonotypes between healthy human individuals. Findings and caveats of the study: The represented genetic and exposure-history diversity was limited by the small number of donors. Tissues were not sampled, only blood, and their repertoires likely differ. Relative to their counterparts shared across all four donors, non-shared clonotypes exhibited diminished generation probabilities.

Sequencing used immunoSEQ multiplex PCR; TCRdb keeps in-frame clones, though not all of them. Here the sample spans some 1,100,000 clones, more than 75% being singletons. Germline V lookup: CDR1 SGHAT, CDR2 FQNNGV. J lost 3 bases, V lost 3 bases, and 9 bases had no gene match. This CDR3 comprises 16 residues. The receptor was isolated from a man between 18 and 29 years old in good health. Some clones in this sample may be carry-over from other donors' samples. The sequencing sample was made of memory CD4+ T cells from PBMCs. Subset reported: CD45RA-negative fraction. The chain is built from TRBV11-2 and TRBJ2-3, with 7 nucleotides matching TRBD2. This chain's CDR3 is CASSLAGGRGTDTQYF. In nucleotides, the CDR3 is TGTGCCAGCAGCTTGGCAGGCGGGAGAGGTACAGATACGCAGTATTTT.